This T cell receptor (beta chain) was observed in a study of blood T cell repertoires in COVID-19. At the level of the study: Samples of COVID-19 (acute and convalescent) were obtained from the United States, Italy and Spain. T cells, B-cell-depleted T cells, or PBMCs provided the cDNA or gDNA that served as material.

The length of the CDR3 is 15 residues. In germline, CDR1 is SNHLY, CDR2 FYNNEI. J gave up 6 bases and V 6 bases, and 5 bases lay outside the gene matches. This table comes from immunoSEQ multiplex PCR, and its TCRdb copy is limited to in-frame clones, with some not included. The repertoire holds 90,000 to 130,000 clones, with approximately 78% as singletons. This chain uses TRBV2 with TRBJ2-1, with 13 bases that match TRBD2. The sequenced sample was peripheral blood. This clonotype was obtained from a man between 65 and 79 years old with acute or convalescent COVID-19. The CDR3 loop reads CASRKLAGGPNEQFF. The CDR3 nucleotides read TGTGCCAGCAGGAAACTAGCGGGAGGGCCCAATGAGCAGTTCTTC.